This T cell receptor (beta chain) comes out of a study of T-cell memory formation after mild COVID-19. 5'RACE with constant-segment primers yielded barcoded, UMI-tagged TCR alpha and TCR beta cDNA libraries. TCRdb reprocessed the 5' RACE reads via MiXCR and lists one record per CDR3 protein. The sample includes roughly 150,000 distinct CDR3 sequences, about 14% seen only once; the top ten take roughly 14%. This clonotype has more than one count but fewer than ten. Trimming left V 5 bases short and J 1 base short, with 9 bases between. This CDR3 has 13 residues. The germline CDR1 and CDR2 sequences are SGHTA and FQGNSA.

The clonotype was recovered from an adult woman who had mild COVID-19 (a few samples of this study predate the infection). Cell type and time point are not known. The rearrangement uses TRBV7-2 and TRBJ2-7; D not resolved. Input material: PBMCs or a T cell subset sorted from them (not recorded which). Here the CDR3 reads CASSPQESYEQYF. As DNA, the CDR3 is TGTGCCAGCAGCCCTCAGGAATCCTACGAGCAGTACTTC.